The rows below give T cell receptor beta chains drawn from one sample of a study of vaccination effects on CD4 cells after COVID-19. These receptors have no known antigen. The protocol was immunoSEQ multiplex PCR, while the TCRdb copy is restricted to in-frame clones and leaves out a portion. The repertoire has approximately 29,000 clones, about 69% of them found once; the top ten carry around 30%. Source: CD4+ T cells from PBMCs cultured with a peptide pool, taken before COVID-19 vaccination. The receptors here all came from a human donor who had a prior SARS-CoV-2 infection. Both conserved end residues are part of each CDR3. Rows give clone size only sometimes, using once, few, many, or a class for an expanded clone.

>TRBV7-3|TRBJ2-7|-
CASSLEASGSSYEQYF
>TRBV7-2|TRBJ2-3|-
CASSSGAGTQYF
>TRBV24-1|TRBJ2-3|-
CATSGPESTDTQYF
>TRBV11-2|TRBJ1-2|once
CASSLGLSGTGFYGYTF
>TRBV4-1|TRBJ1-6|-
CASSQDSSSYNSPLHF
>TRBV7-8|TRBJ2-7|-
CASSMRASYEQYF
>TRBV5-6|TRBJ1-2|-
CASSPGYNYGYTF
>TRBV5-1|TRBJ2-1|-
CASSLDPTSGALIGLF
>TRBV7-3|TRBJ1-1|-
CASRLSSNTEAFF
>TRBV2|TRBJ1-5|-
CASSYGVNQPQHF
>TRBV3-1/TRBV3-2|TRBJ2-2|-
CASSRIQAGAGELFF
>TRBV4-1|TRBJ1-2|-
CASSQRIMRTSNYGYTF
>TRBV4-3|TRBJ2-2|-
CASATSAYTGELFF
>TRBV7-2|TRBJ1-6|-
CASSSGQLANSPLHF
>TRBV30|TRBJ2-3|-
CASDRRTDTQYF
>TRBV5-1|TRBJ1-1|-
CASSSNVNTEAFF
>TRBV9|TRBJ1-3|-
CASSVPGNTIYF
>TRBV16|TRBJ1-2|-
CASSQFRDGARGYTF
>TRBV4-3|TRBJ2-5|-
CASSQGRDYLETQYF
>TRBV5-1|TRBJ2-1|-
CASSFGLAGEDEQFF
>TRBV7-2|TRBJ2-7|-
CASSLERGVEQYF
>TRBV30|TRBJ1-2|-
CAWTLEGRGRDGYTF
>TRBV5-4|TRBJ2-5|-
CASSKQQETQYF
>TRBV30|TRBJ2-3|-
CAWSRRERDTQYF
>TRBV4-1|TRBJ1-4|-
CASSLPRDRVGDEKLFF
>TRBV3-1/TRBV3-2|TRBJ2-7|-
CASSPRDSELTYEQYF